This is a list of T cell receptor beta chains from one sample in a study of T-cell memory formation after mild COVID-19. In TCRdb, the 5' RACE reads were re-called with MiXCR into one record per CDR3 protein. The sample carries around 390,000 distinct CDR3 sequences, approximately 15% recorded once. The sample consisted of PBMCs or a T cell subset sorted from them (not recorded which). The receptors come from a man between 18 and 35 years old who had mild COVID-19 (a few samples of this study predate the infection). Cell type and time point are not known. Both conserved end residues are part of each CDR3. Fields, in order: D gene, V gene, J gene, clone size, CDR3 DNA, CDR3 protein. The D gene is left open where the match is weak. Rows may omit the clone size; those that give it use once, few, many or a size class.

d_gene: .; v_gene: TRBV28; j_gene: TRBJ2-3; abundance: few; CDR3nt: TGTGCCAGCAGTTTGGTCAGGGGATACCTTAGCACGCAGTATTTT; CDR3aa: CASSLVRGYLSTQYF
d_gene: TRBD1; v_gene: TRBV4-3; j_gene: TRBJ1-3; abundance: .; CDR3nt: TGCGCCAGCAGCCGACAGGGTCTTAGGGGAAACACCATATATTTT; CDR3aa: CASSRQGLRGNTIYF
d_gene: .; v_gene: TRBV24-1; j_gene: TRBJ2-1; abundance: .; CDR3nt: TGTGCCACCAGTGAGTTTACCGGGACATCGACCAATGAGCAGTTCTTC; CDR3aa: CATSEFTGTSTNEQFF
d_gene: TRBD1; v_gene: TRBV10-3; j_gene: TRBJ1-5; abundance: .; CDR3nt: TGTGCCATCAGTGGACAGGGGGCGCCTGGGCAGCCCCAGCATTTT; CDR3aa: CAISGQGAPGQPQHF
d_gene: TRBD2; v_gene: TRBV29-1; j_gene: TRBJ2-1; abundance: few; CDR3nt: TGCAGCGCTGGGGTAGCGGGGGGGCCTGACGAGCAGTTCTTC; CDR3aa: CSAGVAGGPDEQFF
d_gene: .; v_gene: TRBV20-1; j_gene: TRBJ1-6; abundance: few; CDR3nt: TGCAGTGCTAAAACCGGGACCGAGGGTTCACCCCTCCACTTT; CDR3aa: CSAKTGTEGSPLHF
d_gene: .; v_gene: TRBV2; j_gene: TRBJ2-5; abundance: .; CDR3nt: TGTGCCAGCAGTGATCGGGTAGGGGGGGAGACCCAGTACTTC; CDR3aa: CASSDRVGGETQYF
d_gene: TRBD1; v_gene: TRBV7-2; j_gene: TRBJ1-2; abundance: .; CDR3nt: TGTGCCAGCAGCCGGGCTGCCACGGGACAGACTTATGGCTACACCTTC; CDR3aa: CASSRAATGQTYGYTF
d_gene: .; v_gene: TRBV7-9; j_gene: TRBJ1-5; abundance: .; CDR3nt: TGTGCCAGCAGCTCGGGTCCGGCGCCCAATCAGCCCCAGCATTTT; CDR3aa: CASSSGPAPNQPQHF
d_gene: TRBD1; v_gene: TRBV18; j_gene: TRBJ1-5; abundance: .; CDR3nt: TGTGCCAGCTCACACAGGGGGGATAGCAATCAGCCCCAGCATTTT; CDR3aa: CASSHRGDSNQPQHF
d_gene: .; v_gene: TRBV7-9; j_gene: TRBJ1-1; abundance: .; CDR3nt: TGTGCCAGCAGCTTATCGGGGAGGGCCACTGAAGCTTTCTTT; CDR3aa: CASSLSGRATEAFF
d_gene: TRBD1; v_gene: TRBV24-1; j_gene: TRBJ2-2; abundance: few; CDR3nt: TGTGCCACCAGTGAAAACAGGGGTTCCGGGGAGCTGTTTTTT; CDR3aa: CATSENRGSGELFF
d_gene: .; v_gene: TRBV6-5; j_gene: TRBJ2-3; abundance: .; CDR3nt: TGTGCCAGCAGTTACGTGCAGGCCTCAGATACGCAGTATTTT; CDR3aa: CASSYVQASDTQYF
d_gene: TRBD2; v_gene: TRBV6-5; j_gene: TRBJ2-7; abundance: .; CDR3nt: TGTGCCAGCAGTTACCCGACGGGGGGGGCCTACGAGCAGTACTTC; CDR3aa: CASSYPTGGAYEQYF
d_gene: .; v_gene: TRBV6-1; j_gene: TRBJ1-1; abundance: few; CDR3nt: TGTGCCAGCAGTGAAAATCCGGCTATGAACACTGAAGCTTTCTTT; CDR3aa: CASSENPAMNTEAFF
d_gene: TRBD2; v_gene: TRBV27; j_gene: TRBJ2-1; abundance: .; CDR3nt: TGTGCCAGCACTCAGCAACTAGCGGGGAGCTCCTACAATGAGCAGTTCTTC; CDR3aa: CASTQQLAGSSYNEQFF
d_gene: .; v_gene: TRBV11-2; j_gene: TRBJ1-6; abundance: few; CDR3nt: TGTGCCAGCAGCTCTACAGAGAATTCACCCCTCCACTTT; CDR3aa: CASSSTENSPLHF
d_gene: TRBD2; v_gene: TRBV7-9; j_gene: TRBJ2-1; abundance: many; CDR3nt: TGTGCCAGCAGCCTCAACTCTAGCGGAAGCTCCTACAATGAGCAGTTCTTC; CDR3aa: CASSLNSSGSSYNEQFF
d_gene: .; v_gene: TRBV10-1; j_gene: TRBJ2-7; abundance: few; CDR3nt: TGCGCCAGCAGTGAGTCGGTTTTCTACGAGCAGTACTTC; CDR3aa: CASSESVFYEQYF
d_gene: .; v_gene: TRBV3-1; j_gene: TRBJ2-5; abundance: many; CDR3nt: TGTGCCAGCAGCCGGGACACCCAAGAGACCCAGTACTTC; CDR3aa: CASSRDTQETQYF
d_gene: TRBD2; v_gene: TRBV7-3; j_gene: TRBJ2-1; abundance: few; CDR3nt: TGTGCCAGCAGCGGTCGGGGGGGCCTTAACAATGAGCAGTTCTTC; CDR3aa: CASSGRGGLNNEQFF
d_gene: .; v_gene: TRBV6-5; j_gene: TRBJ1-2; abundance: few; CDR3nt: TGTGCCAGCAGTTCCTACTCCAACTATGGCTACACCTTC; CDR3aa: CASSSYSNYGYTF
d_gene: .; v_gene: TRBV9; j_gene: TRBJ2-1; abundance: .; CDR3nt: TGTGCCAGCAAGACCGGACTCACCGGGAATAAGCAGTTCTTC; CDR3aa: CASKTGLTGNKQFF
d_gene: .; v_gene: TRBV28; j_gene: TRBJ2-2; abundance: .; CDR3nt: TGTGCCAGCAGCCCCCTAACCTGGTCCGCCACCGGGGAGCTGTTTTTT; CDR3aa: CASSPLTWSATGELFF
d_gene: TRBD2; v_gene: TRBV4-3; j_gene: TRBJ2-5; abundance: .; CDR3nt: TGCGCCAGCAGCCAGGATACTAGCGTCGAAGAGACCCAGTACTTC; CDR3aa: CASSQDTSVEETQYF
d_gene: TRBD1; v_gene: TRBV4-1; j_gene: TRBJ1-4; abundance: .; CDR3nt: TGCGCCAGCAGCGGGACAGGGGGCGTCCGTAACGAAAAACTGTTTTTT; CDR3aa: CASSGTGGVRNEKLFF
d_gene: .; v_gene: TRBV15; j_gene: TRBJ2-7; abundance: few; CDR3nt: TGTGCCACCAGCAGGTATTTTCAGCGGGCCCTTGCCTACGAGCAGTACTTC; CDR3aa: CATSRYFQRALAYEQYF
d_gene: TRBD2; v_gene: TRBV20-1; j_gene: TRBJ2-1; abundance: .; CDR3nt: TGCAGTGCTAGTACGGGGGGGCGGGATGAGCAGTTCTTC; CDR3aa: CSASTGGRDEQFF
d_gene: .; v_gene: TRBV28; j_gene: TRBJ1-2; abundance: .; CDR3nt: TGTGCCAGCAACGGGGGCGGACTCTATGGCTACACCTTC; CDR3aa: CASNGGGLYGYTF
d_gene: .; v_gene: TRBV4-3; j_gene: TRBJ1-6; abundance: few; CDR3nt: TGCGCCAGCAGCCCCCGCTGGAACTATAATTCACCCCTCCACTTT; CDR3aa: CASSPRWNYNSPLHF
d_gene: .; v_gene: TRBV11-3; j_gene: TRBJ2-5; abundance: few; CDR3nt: TGTGCCAGCAGCTTGGGCCCAGCGGAGACCCAGTACTTC; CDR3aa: CASSLGPAETQYF
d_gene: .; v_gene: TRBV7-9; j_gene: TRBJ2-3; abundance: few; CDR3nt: TGTGCCAGCAGCGCCGGGACTCGGACAGATACGCAGTATTTT; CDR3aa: CASSAGTRTDTQYF
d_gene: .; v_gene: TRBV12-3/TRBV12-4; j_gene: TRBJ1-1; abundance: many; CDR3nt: TGTGCCAGCAGTTTAATCCCTATAAAATATGAAGCTTTCTTT; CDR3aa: CASSLIPIKYEAFF
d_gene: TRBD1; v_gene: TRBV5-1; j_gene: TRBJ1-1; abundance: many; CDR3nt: TGCGCCAGCAGCATGGGACAGCCGAACACTGAAGCTTTCTTT; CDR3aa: CASSMGQPNTEAFF
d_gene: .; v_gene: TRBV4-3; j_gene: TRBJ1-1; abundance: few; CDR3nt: TGCGCCAGCAGCCAAGAGATGGGGGGGACTGAAGCTTTCTTT; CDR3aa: CASSQEMGGTEAFF
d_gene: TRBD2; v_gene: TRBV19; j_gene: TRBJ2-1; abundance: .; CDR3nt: TGTGCCAGTAGCTATAGCGGGGACTACAATGAGCAGTTCTTC; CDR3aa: CASSYSGDYNEQFF
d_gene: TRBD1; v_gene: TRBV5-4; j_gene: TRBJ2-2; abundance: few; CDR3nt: TGTGCCAGCAGCGGCCGGGACAGGGGGTTCGCCGGGGAGCTGTTTTTT; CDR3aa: CASSGRDRGFAGELFF
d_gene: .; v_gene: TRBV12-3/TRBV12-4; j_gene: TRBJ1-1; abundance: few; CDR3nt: TGTGCCAGCAGAACCGGGACGGGTCCTGAAGCTTTCTTT; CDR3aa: CASRTGTGPEAFF
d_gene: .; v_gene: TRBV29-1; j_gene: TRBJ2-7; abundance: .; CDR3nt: TGCAGCGTGGAAGGGTCCGGGGAGCAGTACTTC; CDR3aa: CSVEGSGEQYF
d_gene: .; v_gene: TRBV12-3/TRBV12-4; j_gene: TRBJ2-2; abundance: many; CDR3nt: TGTGCCAGCAGTGTTTCGGGGGAGCTGTTTTTT; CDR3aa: CASSVSGELFF
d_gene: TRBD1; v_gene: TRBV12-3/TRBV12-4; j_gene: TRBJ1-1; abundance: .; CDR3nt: TGTGCCAGCAGCTTGGTTAGGGACAGGGGTGCTTTCTTT; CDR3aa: CASSLVRDRGAFF
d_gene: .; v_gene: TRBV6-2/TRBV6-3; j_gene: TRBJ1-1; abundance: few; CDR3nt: TGTGCCAGCTGGTTCTTGGGTGAAGCTTTCTTT; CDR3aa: CASWFLGEAFF
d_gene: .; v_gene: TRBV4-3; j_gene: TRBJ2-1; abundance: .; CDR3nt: TGCGCCAGCAGCCAAGATGGGGGAGCTGCCACCAATGAGCAGTTCTTC; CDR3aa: CASSQDGGAATNEQFF
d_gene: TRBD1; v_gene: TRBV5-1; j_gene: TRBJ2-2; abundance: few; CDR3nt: TGCGCCAGCAGCTTGGCGGGACAGAGGAACACCGGGGAGCTGTTTTTT; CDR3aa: CASSLAGQRNTGELFF
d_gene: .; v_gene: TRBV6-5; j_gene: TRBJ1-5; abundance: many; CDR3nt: TGTGCCAGCAGTTACTCCGGGCCCAGCTCTACCACCCAGCATTTT; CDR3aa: CASSYSGPSSTTQHF
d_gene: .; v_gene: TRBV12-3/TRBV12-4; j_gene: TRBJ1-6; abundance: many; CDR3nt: TGTGCCAGCAGCCCGACAGCCACTAATTCACCCCTCCACTTT; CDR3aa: CASSPTATNSPLHF
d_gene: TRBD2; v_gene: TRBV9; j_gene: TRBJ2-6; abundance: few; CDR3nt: TGTGCCAGCAGCGTATCGGGGAGGGCCGCTGGGGCCAACGTCCTGACTTTC; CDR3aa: CASSVSGRAAGANVLTF
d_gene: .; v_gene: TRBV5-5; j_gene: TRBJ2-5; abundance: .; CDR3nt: TGTGCCAGCAGCTTGTTCCGGGGACAAGAGACCCAGTACTTC; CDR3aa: CASSLFRGQETQYF
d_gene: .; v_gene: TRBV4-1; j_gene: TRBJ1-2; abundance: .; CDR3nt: TGCGCCAGCAGCCAAGATTTGTCACAGGCCTTTGGCTACACCTTC; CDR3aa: CASSQDLSQAFGYTF
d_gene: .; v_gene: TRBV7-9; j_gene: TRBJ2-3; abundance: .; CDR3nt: TGTGCCAGCAGCTTAGTGTCGGACACCGATACGCAGTATTTT; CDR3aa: CASSLVSDTDTQYF
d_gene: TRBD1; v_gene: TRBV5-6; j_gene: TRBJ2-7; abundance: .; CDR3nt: TGTGCCAGCAGCTCCGGGACAGGCTACGAGCAGTACTTC; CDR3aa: CASSSGTGYEQYF
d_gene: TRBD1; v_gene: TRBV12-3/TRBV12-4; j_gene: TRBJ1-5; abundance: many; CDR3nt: TGTGCCAGCAGTCTACGGACAGGGGGTCAGCCCCAGCATTTT; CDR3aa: CASSLRTGGQPQHF
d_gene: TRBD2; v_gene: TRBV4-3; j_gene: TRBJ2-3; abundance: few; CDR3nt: TGCGCCAGCAGCCAAGATCTTCAGCGGGGGGCCCCAGATACGCAGTATTTT; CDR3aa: CASSQDLQRGAPDTQYF
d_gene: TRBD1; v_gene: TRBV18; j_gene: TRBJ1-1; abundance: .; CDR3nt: TGTGCCAGCTCAGAGAGACAGGGGTCGAACACTGAAGCTTTCTTT; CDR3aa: CASSERQGSNTEAFF
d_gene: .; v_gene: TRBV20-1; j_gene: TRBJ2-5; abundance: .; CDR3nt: TGCAGTGCCAAGGGCAGTCCTCAAGAGACCCAGTACTTC; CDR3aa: CSAKGSPQETQYF